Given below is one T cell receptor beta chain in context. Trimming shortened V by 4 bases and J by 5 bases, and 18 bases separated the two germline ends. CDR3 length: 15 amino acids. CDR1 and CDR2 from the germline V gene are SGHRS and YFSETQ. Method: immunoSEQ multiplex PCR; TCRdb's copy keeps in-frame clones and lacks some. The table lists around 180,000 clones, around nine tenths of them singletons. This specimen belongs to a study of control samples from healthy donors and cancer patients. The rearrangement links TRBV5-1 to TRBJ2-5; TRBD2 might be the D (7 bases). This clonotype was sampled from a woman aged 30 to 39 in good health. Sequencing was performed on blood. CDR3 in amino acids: CASSPERGGRETQYF. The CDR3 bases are TGCGCCAGCAGCCCGGAAAGGGGGGGCCGGGAGACCCAGTACTTC.